The clone carrying this TCR beta chain was detected ten times or more. Its antigen is unknown. Germline CDR1 and CDR2: MNHEY and SVGEGT. The CDR3 is made up of 16 amino acids. The V end was cut by 6 bases, the J end by 6 bases, with 20 bases between. This specimen comes from a study of neurological immune-mediated disorders. A single run covered 15-18 subjects with over 180 million TCR-beta sequences. In TCRdb, the 5' RACE reads were re-called with MiXCR into one record per CDR3 protein. Of tens of thousands of distinct CDR3 sequences in the sample, under 5% were seen once. The study, taken as a whole, reports: Association of the multiple sclerosis repertoire cluster with clinical or MRI features was not observed for any feature.

The sample consisted of PBMCs. The chain couples TRBV6-2 or TRBV6-3 to TRBJ2-2, with TRBD1 as a possible D gene (6 bases). This TCR came from a woman between 45 and 60 years old with multiple sclerosis. CDR3: CASSPSRGSGAGELFF. DNA of the CDR3: TGTGCCAGCAGCCCAAGCCGGGGCTCAGGGGCCGGGGAGCTGTTTTTT.